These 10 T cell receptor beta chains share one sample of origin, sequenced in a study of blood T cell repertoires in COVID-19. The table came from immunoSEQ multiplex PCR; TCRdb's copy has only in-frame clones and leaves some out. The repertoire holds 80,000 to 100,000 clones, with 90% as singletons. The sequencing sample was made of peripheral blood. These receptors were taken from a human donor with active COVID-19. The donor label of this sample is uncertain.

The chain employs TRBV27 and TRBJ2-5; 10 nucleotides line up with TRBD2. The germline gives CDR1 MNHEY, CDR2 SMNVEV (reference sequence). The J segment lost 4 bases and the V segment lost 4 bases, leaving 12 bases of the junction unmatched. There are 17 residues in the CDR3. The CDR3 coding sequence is TGTGCCAGCAGTTCCCCTATACTAGCGGGGATGGTAGAGACCCAGTACTTC. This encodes CASSSPILAGMVETQYF.

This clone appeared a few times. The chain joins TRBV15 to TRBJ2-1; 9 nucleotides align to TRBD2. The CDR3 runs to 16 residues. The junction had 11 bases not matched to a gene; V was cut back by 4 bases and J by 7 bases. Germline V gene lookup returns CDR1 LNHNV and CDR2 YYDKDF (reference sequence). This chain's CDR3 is CATSTRRAGGGNEQFF. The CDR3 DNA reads TGTGCCACCAGCACCCGTAGAGCGGGGGGAGGGAATGAGCAGTTCTTC.

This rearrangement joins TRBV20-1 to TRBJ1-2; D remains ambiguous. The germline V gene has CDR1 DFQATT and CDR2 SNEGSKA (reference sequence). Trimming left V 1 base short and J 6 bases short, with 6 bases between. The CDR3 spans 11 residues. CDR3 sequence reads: CSARGSDGYTF. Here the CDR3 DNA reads TGCAGTGCTAGAGGATCAGATGGCTACACCTTC.

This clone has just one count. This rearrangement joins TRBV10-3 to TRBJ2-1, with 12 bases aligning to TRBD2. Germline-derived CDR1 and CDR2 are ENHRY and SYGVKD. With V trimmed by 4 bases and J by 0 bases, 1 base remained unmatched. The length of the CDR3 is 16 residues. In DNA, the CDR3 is TGTGCCATCAGTGGGACTAGCGGGGACTCCTACAATGAGCAGTTCTTC. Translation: CAISGTSGDSYNEQFF.

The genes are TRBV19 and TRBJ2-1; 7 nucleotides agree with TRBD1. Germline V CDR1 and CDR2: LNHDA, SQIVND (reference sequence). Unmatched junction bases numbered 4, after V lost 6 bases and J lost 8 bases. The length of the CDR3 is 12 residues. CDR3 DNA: TGTGCCAGTAGCCTAGACAGGGATGAGCAGTTCTTC. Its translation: CASSLDRDEQFF.

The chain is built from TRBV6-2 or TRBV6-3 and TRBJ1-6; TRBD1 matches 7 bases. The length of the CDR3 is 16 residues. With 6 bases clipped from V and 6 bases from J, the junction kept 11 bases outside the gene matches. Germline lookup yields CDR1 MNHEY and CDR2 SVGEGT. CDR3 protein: CASSLDREVLNSPLHF. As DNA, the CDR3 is TGTGCCAGCAGCCTCGACAGGGAAGTCCTTAATTCACCCCTCCACTTT.

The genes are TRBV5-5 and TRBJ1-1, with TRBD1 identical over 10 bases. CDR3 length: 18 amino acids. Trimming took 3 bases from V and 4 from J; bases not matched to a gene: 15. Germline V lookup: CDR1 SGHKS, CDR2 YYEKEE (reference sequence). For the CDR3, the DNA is TGTGCCAGCAGCTCAGATGCCGGGACAGGGGTTCTGGTCACTGAAGCTTTCTTT. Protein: CASSSDAGTGVLVTEAFF.

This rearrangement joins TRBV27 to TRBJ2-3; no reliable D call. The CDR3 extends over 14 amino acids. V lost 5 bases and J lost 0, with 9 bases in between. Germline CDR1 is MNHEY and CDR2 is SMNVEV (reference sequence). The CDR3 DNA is TGTGCCAGCAGTGTAGCCGCTAGCACAGATACGCAGTATTTT. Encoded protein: CASSVAASTDTQYF.

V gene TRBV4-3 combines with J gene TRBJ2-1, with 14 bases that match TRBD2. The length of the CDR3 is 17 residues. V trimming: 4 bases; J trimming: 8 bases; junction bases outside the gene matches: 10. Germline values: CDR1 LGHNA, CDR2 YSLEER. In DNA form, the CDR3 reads TGCGCCAGCAGCCCGATCGGGACTAGCGGGGGCGGGTATGAGCAGTTCTTC. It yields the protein CASSPIGTSGGGYEQFF.

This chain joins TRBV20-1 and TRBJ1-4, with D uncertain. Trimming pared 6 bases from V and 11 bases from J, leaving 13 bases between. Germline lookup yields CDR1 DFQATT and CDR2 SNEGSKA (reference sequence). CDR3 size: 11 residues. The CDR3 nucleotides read TGCAGTGCGCGCGGTCCCGGGAAACTGTTTTTT. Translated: CSARGPGKLFF.